Listed below are T cell receptor beta chains from one sample, sequenced in a study of T cell clones after liver transplantation. Clones were read by immunoSEQ multiplex PCR, and TCRdb kept only the in-frame ones, dropping some. In the table there are more than 65,000 clones, more than 90% of which are singletons. This specimen was CD4+ T cells from blood, taken before liver transplant. These TCRs come from a human donor who received a liver transplant. CDR3s include the opening cysteine and the closing phenylalanine or tryptophan. The D gene is left open where the match is weak. Rows give clone size only sometimes, using once, few, many, or a class for an expanded clone.

J: TRBJ1-3
size: once
D: TRBD1
V: TRBV18
CDR3: CASSRQGTTSGNTIYF
DNA: TGTGCCAGCTCGCGACAGGGCACCACCTCTGGAAACACCATATATTTT

J: TRBJ1-1
size: .
D: TRBD1
V: TRBV6-5
CDR3: CASSRPGGATEAFF
DNA: TGTGCCAGCAGTAGACCAGGGGGGGCCACTGAAGCTTTCTTT

J: TRBJ2-7
size: .
D: .
V: TRBV5-3
CDR3: CARSPTSRNIYEQYF
DNA: TGTGCCAGAAGCCCAACTAGCCGAAACATCTACGAGCAGTACTTC

J: TRBJ1-5
size: .
D: .
V: TRBV27
CDR3: CASSFQGGNQPQHF
DNA: TGTGCCAGCAGTTTCCAAGGGGGCAATCAGCCCCAGCATTTT

J: TRBJ2-7
size: .
D: TRBD1
V: TRBV2
CDR3: CASSEGTVLYYEQYF
DNA: TGTGCCAGCAGCGAAGGGACAGTATTATACTACGAGCAGTACTTC

J: TRBJ2-6
size: once
D: .
V: TRBV11-2
CDR3: CASRRPYSGANVLTF
DNA: TGTGCCAGCAGACGGCCGTACTCTGGGGCCAACGTCCTGACTTTC

J: TRBJ2-1
size: .
D: TRBD2
V: TRBV7-3
CDR3: CASSRDSGRSYNEQFF
DNA: TGTGCCAGCAGCCGGGATAGCGGGAGAAGTTACAATGAGCAGTTCTTC

J: TRBJ1-4
size: .
D: TRBD1
V: TRBV5-1
CDR3: CASSLVGRGQTNEKLFF
DNA: TGCGCCAGCAGCTTGGTGGGCAGGGGGCAAACTAATGAAAAACTGTTTTTT

J: TRBJ2-5
size: .
D: .
V: TRBV5-6
CDR3: CASSLGVGETQYF
DNA: TGTGCCAGCAGCTTGGGGGTAGGAGAGACCCAGTACTTC

J: TRBJ2-3
size: .
D: TRBD2
V: TRBV4-2
CDR3: CASSQTGTSGSAITDTQYF
DNA: TGTGCCAGCAGCCAAACCGGGACTAGCGGGAGCGCGATAACAGATACGCAGTATTTT

J: TRBJ2-2
size: once
D: TRBD2
V: TRBV5-1
CDR3: CASSLRGGTGELFF
DNA: TGCGCCAGCAGCTTAAGGGGAGGGACCGGGGAGCTGTTTTTT

J: TRBJ2-3
size: .
D: .
V: TRBV5-1
CDR3: CASSLGAVPNRGRARDTQYF
DNA: TGCGCCAGCAGCTTGGGAGCAGTCCCAAATAGGGGGAGGGCCCGAGATACGCAGTATTTT

J: TRBJ2-3
size: .
D: TRBD2
V: TRBV7-2
CDR3: CASRSGGAADTQYF
DNA: TGTGCCAGCCGCTCGGGGGGGGCGGCAGATACGCAGTATTTT

J: TRBJ2-1
size: .
D: .
V: TRBV11-2
CDR3: CASSLGRESHEQFF
DNA: TGTGCCAGCAGCTTGGGACGGGAGTCCCATGAGCAGTTCTTC

J: TRBJ2-7
size: .
D: TRBD2
V: TRBV9
CDR3: CASSPGLAGNLGQYF
DNA: TGTGCCAGCAGCCCTGGACTAGCGGGGAACCTCGGGCAGTACTTC

J: TRBJ1-3
size: .
D: .
V: TRBV6-5
CDR3: CASSSSGAVNTIYF
DNA: TGTGCCAGCAGTTCCTCAGGGGCGGTAAACACCATATATTTT

J: TRBJ2-1
size: .
D: .
V: TRBV5-1
CDR3: CASSLAPGSNNEQFF
DNA: TGCGCCAGCAGCTTGGCCCCAGGGTCCAACAATGAGCAGTTCTTC

J: TRBJ1-1
size: .
D: TRBD1
V: TRBV25-1
CDR3: CASMTGVGGTEAFF
DNA: TGTGCCAGCATGACAGGGGTGGGGGGCACTGAAGCTTTCTTT

J: TRBJ2-7
size: .
D: TRBD2
V: TRBV7-2
CDR3: CASSLMAGEEFEQYF
DNA: TGTGCCAGCAGCTTAATGGCGGGAGAGGAGTTCGAGCAGTACTTC

J: TRBJ2-7
size: .
D: .
V: TRBV7-3
CDR3: CASSFSPGHNKEYEQYF
DNA: TGTGCCAGCAGCTTCTCGCCGGGACACAACAAGGAGTACGAGCAGTACTTC

J: TRBJ2-3
size: .
D: TRBD2
V: TRBV9
CDR3: CASSPRRERTDTQYF
DNA: TGTGCCAGCAGTCCACGGCGGGAGCGCACAGATACGCAGTATTTT

J: TRBJ2-3
size: .
D: .
V: TRBV4-1
CDR3: CASSQGTSAGASTDTQYF
DNA: TGCGCCAGCAGCCAAGGAACGTCGGCAGGCGCGAGCACAGATACGCAGTATTTT

J: TRBJ2-3
size: .
D: TRBD2
V: TRBV5-1
CDR3: CASSLDPSGGGTDTQYF
DNA: TGCGCCAGCAGCTTGGACCCTAGCGGGGGGGGCACAGATACGCAGTATTTT

J: TRBJ2-2
size: .
D: TRBD1
V: TRBV19
CDR3: CASSIKGQARAGELFF
DNA: TGTGCCAGTAGTATCAAGGGACAGGCTAGGGCCGGGGAGCTGTTTTTT

J: TRBJ1-2
size: .
D: .
V: TRBV2
CDR3: CASTKDSNYGYTF
DNA: TGTGCCAGTACAAAGGACAGTAACTATGGCTACACCTTC

J: TRBJ2-2
size: .
D: .
V: TRBV6-1
CDR3: CASRRQGTGELFF
DNA: TGTGCCAGCAGACGACAAGGAACCGGGGAGCTGTTTTTT

J: TRBJ2-1
size: .
D: TRBD1
V: TRBV7-2
CDR3: CAIRQGPGEQFF
DNA: TGTGCCATCCGACAGGGTCCGGGTGAGCAGTTCTTC

J: TRBJ1-5
size: .
D: TRBD1
V: TRBV19
CDR3: CASSTGTGNQPQHF
DNA: TGTGCCAGTAGTACCGGGACAGGGAATCAGCCCCAGCATTTT

J: TRBJ1-1
size: .
D: TRBD1
V: TRBV6-4
CDR3: CASPDRDTEAFF
DNA: TGTGCCAGTCCAGACAGGGACACTGAAGCTTTCTTT

J: TRBJ2-1
size: .
D: .
V: TRBV18
CDR3: CASSPGLNNEQFF
DNA: TGTGCCAGCTCACCAGGCCTAAACAATGAGCAGTTCTTC

J: TRBJ2-1
size: .
D: .
V: TRBV9
CDR3: CASSVARGHNEQFF
DNA: TGTGCCAGCAGCGTAGCCAGGGGTCACAATGAGCAGTTCTTC

J: TRBJ1-2
size: .
D: .
V: TRBV7-9
CDR3: CASSLAGQGGGYGYTF
DNA: TGTGCCAGCAGCTTAGCGGGGCAGGGCGGAGGCTATGGCTACACCTTC

J: TRBJ2-1
size: .
D: .
V: TRBV6-5
CDR3: CASSYLGPNEQFF
DNA: TGTGCCAGCAGTTACCTGGGGCCCAATGAGCAGTTCTTC

J: TRBJ1-6
size: .
D: .
V: TRBV27
CDR3: CASSLGREPLHF
DNA: TGTGCCAGCAGTTTAGGTCGGGAACCCCTCCACTTT

J: TRBJ2-2
size: .
D: TRBD2
V: TRBV6-1
CDR3: CASSALAGDTGELFF
DNA: TGTGCCAGCAGTGCGCTAGCGGGGGACACCGGGGAGCTGTTTTTT

J: TRBJ2-7
size: .
D: .
V: TRBV10-3
CDR3: CAISEGRQVGEQYF
DNA: TGTGCCATCAGTGAGGGTCGCCAGGTCGGCGAGCAGTACTTC

J: TRBJ2-5
size: few
D: .
V: TRBV11-3
CDR3: CASSLAGSETQYF
DNA: TGTGCCAGCAGCTTAGCGGGGTCGGAGACCCAGTACTTC

J: TRBJ1-4
size: once
D: .
V: TRBV9
CDR3: CASSGGTNEKLFF
DNA: TGTGCCAGCAGCGGGGGAACTAATGAAAAACTGTTTTTT

J: TRBJ2-3
size: .
D: .
V: TRBV5-6
CDR3: CASSLGRVGGTDTQYF
DNA: TGTGCCAGCAGCTTGGGAAGGGTCGGTGGGACAGATACGCAGTATTTT

J: TRBJ2-3
size: .
D: .
V: TRBV29-1
CDR3: CSVETIGISTDTQYF
DNA: TGCAGCGTTGAAACAATCGGAATTAGCACAGATACGCAGTATTTT

J: TRBJ2-7
size: .
D: TRBD2
V: TRBV7-2
CDR3: CASSSEGLAGVGEQYF
DNA: TGTGCCAGCAGCTCCGAAGGACTAGCGGGAGTTGGCGAGCAGTACTTC

J: TRBJ1-1
size: .
D: .
V: TRBV7-2
CDR3: CASSLGAAQGTEAFF
DNA: TGTGCCAGCAGCTTAGGGGCCGCGCAGGGCACTGAAGCTTTCTTT

J: TRBJ1-1
size: .
D: TRBD1
V: TRBV18
CDR3: CASSPLPTGPGAEAFF
DNA: TGTGCCAGCTCACCCCTACCGACAGGGCCGGGCGCTGAAGCTTTCTTT

J: TRBJ2-2
size: .
D: TRBD1
V: TRBV27
CDR3: CASSLFGQGANTGELFF
DNA: TGTGCCAGCAGTTTATTTGGACAGGGGGCGAACACCGGGGAGCTGTTTTTT

J: TRBJ1-2
size: once
D: .
V: TRBV27
CDR3: CASSDRSSGYTF
DNA: TGTGCCAGCAGCGACAGGTCTAGCGGCTACACCTTC

J: TRBJ2-5
size: .
D: .
V: TRBV14
CDR3: CASSQGGMKTQYF
DNA: TGTGCCAGCAGCCAAGGAGGAATGAAGACCCAGTACTTC

J: TRBJ1-1
size: .
D: .
V: TRBV29-1
CDR3: CSVLPYGSDTEAFF
DNA: TGCAGCGTCTTGCCCTACGGATCGGACACTGAAGCTTTCTTT

J: TRBJ2-1
size: .
D: TRBD2
V: TRBV7-3
CDR3: CASSSTSGRTYNEQFF
DNA: TGTGCCAGCAGCTCTACTAGCGGGAGAACCTACAATGAGCAGTTCTTC

J: TRBJ2-1
size: .
D: TRBD1
V: TRBV7-3
CDR3: CASSWTGPSSYNEQFF
DNA: TGTGCCAGCAGCTGGACAGGGCCTAGCTCCTACAATGAGCAGTTCTTC

J: TRBJ2-1
size: .
D: .
V: TRBV29-1
CDR3: CSAVNYNEQFF
DNA: TGCAGCGCCGTCAACTACAATGAGCAGTTCTTC

J: TRBJ2-2
size: few
D: TRBD2
V: TRBV11-3
CDR3: CASTIGLAGIGELFF
DNA: TGTGCCAGCACCATTGGACTAGCGGGTATCGGGGAGCTGTTTTTT